The next 5 T cell receptor beta chains were all read from a single sample in a study of blood T cell repertoires in COVID-19. Method: immunoSEQ multiplex PCR; TCRdb's copy keeps in-frame clones and lacks some. Of 24,000 or so clones listed, around 84% are singletons. The sequenced material came from peripheral blood. The receptor source for this set is a woman of 80 years or more with acute or convalescent COVID-19.

The rearrangement joins TRBV7-2 to TRBJ2-3, with TRBD2 matching over 9 bases. The junction had 4 bases not matched to a gene; V was cut back by 1 base and J by 5 bases. This CDR3 is built from 15 residues. Germline CDR1 SGHTA, CDR2 FQGNSA. In nucleotides, the CDR3 is TGTGCCAGCAGCTTAGGGCGGGGGGGCGGAGATACGCAGTATTTT. This gives the protein CASSLGRGGGDTQYF.

The gene calls are TRBV10-3 and TRBJ2-5; 8 nucleotides align to TRBD1. The CDR3 consists of 14 residues. V lost 0 bases and J lost 4; bases outside the gene matches: 1. Germline values: CDR1 ENHRY, CDR2 SYGVKD. The CDR3 DNA reads TGTGCCATCAGTGAGTCAGGACAGGGAGAGACCCAGTACTTC. Amino acid sequence: CAISESGQGETQYF.

V and J are TRBV7-9 and TRBJ2-2; TRBD2 agrees at 11 bases. Unmatched junction bases numbered 3, after V lost 4 bases and J lost 2 bases. Germline V gene sequence: CDR1 SEHNR, CDR2 FQNEAQ (reference sequence). This CDR3 is built from 16 residues. The CDR3 nucleotides read TGTGCCAGCAGCTCACGACTAGCGGGAAACACCGGGGAGCTGTTTTTT. Its protein is CASSSRLAGNTGELFF.

The V call is TRBV30, the J call TRBJ2-2, with 7 bases lining up with TRBD2. This CDR3 is 15 amino acids long. The junction had 7 bases not matched to a gene; V was cut back by 4 bases and J by 2 bases. Germline lookup yields CDR1 GTSNPN and CDR2 SVGIG (reference sequence). The DNA of the CDR3 is TGTGCCTGGACTGGGAGGGGAGTAAACACCGGGGAGCTGTTTTTT. It yields the protein CAWTGRGVNTGELFF.

The gene calls are TRBV7-2 and TRBJ2-5, with 14 bases that match TRBD2. Germline V gene lookup returns CDR1 SGHTA and CDR2 FQGNSA. The V segment lost 4 bases and the J segment 4 bases; nucleotides outside the gene matches: 8. This CDR3 region has 17 residues. The chain's CDR3 is CASSSRLAGGPRETQYF. The CDR3 DNA reads TGTGCCAGCAGCTCCCGACTAGCGGGAGGGCCGCGAGAGACCCAGTACTTC.